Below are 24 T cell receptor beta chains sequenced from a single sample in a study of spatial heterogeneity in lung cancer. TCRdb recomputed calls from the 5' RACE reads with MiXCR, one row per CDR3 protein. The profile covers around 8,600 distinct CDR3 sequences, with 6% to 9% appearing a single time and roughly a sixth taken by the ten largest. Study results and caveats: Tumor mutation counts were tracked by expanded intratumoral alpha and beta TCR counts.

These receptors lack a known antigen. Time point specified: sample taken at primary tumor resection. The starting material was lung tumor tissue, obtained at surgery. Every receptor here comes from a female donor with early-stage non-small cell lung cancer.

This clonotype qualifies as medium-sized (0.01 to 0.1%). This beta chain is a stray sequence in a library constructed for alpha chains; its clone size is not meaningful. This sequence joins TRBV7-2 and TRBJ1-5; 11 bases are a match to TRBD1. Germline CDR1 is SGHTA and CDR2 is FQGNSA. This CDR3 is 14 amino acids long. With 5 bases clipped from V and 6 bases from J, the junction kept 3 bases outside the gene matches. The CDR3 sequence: CASSPGTGGQPQHF. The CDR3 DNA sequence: TGTGCCAGCAGCCCAGGGACAGGGGGTCAGCCCCAGCATTTT.

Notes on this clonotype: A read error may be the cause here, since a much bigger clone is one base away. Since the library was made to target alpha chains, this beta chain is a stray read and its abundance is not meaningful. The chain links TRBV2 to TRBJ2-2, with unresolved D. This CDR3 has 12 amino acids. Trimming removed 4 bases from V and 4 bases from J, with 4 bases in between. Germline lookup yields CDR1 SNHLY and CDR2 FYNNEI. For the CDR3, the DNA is TGTGCCAGCAGTGTCATCACCGGGGAGCTGTTTTTT. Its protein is CASSVITGELFF.

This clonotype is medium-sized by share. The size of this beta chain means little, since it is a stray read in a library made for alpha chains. CDR3 protein: CASSPRGVSNEKLFF. The CDR3 DNA sequence: TGTGCCAGCTCACCACGTGGGGTATCTAATGAAAAACTGTTTTTT. V is TRBV18 and J is TRBJ1-4; no reliable D call. Germline V gene sequence: CDR1 KGHSH, CDR2 LQKENI. V was pared by 1 base and J by 3 bases, with 9 bases between. CDR3 length equals 15 residues.

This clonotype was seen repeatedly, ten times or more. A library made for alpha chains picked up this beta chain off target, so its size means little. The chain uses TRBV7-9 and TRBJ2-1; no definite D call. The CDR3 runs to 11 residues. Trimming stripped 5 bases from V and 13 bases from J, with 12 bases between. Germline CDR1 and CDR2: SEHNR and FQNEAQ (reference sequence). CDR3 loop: CASSAQWSQFF. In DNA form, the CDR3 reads TGTGCCAGCAGCGCTCAATGGTCTCAGTTCTTC. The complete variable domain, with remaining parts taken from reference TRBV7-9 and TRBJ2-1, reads DTGVSQNPRHKITKRGQNVTFRCDPISEHNRLYWYRQTLGQGPEFLTYFQNEAQLEKSRLLSDRFSAERPKGSFSTLEIQRTEQGDSAMYLCASSAQWSQFFGPGTRLTVL.

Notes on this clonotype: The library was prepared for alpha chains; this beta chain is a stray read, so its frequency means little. The chain's CDR3 is CASSQEIGWRNNEQFF. CDR3 bases: TGCGCCAGCAGCCAAGAAATTGGCTGGAGGAACAATGAGCAGTTCTTC. The gene calls are TRBV4-1 and TRBJ2-1, with D possibly being TRBD2 (5 bases). V lost 0 bases, J lost 5 bases, and 14 bases lay in between. This CDR3 is 16 amino acids long. The germline V gene has CDR1 MGHRA and CDR2 YSYEKL.

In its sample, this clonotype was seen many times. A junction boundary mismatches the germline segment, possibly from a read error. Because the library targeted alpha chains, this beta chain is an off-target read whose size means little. DNA for the CDR3: TGTGCCGGCAGCTTAGGCACAGGGGTTGGAGGCTACACCTTC. Translated, it gives CAGSLGTGVGGYTF. This chain uses TRBV7-9 with TRBJ1-2; TRBD1 aligns across 7 bases. From germline, CDR1 is SEHNR and CDR2 FQNEAQ (reference sequence). CDR3 length: 14 residues.

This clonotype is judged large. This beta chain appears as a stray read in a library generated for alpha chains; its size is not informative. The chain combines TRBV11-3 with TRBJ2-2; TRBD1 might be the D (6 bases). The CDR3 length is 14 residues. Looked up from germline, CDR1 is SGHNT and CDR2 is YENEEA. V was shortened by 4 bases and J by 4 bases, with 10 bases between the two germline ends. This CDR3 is CASSSRGGTGELFF. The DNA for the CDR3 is TGTGCCAGCAGCTCCAGGGGTGGCACCGGGGAGCTGTTTTTT.

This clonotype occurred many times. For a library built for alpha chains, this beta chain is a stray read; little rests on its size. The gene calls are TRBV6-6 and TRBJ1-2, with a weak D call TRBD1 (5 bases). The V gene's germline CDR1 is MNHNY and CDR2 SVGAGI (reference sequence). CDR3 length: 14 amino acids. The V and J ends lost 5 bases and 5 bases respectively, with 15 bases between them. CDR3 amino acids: CASSQGRPRYGYTF. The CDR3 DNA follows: TGTGCCAGCAGTCAGGGACGGCCCCGATATGGCTACACCTTC.

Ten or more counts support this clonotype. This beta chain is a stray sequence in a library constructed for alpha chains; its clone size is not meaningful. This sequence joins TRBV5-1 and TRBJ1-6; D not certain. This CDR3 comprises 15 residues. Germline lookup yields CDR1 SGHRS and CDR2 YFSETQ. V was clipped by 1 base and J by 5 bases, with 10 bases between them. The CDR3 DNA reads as TGCGCCAGCAGCTTGAGACGGGCCGATAATTCACCCCTCCACTTT. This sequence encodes CASSLRRADNSPLHF.

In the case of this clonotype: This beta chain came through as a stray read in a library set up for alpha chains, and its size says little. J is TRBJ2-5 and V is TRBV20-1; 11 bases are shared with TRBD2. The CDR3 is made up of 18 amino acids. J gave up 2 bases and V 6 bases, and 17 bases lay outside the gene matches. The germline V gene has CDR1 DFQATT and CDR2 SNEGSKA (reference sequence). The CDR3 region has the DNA TGCAGTGCAATTCCGGGACTAGCGGCAGACCCCCTACAAGAGACCCAGTACTTC. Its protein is CSAIPGLAADPLQETQYF.

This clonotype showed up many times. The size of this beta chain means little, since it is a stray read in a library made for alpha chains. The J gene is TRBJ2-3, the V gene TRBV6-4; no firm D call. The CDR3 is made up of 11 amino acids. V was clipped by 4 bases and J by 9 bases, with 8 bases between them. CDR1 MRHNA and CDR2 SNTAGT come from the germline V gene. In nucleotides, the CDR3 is TGTGCCAGCAGTGCCGGCCCGACGCAGTATTTT. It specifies CASSAGPTQYF.

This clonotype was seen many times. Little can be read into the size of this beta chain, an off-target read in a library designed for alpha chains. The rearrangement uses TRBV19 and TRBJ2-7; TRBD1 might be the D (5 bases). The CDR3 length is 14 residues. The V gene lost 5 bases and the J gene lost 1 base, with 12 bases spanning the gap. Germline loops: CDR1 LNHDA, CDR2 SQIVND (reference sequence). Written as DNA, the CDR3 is TGTGCCAGTAGTTCAGTTGCAGGGTCCTACGAGCAGTACTTC. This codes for CASSSVAGSYEQYF.

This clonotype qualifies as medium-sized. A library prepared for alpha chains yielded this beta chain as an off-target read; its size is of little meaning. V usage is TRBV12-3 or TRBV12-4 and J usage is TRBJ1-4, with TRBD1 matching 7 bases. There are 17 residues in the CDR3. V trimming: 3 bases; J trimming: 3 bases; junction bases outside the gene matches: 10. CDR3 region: CASSFRRQGRANEKLFF. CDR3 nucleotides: TGTGCCAGCAGTTTTAGGAGACAGGGACGGGCTAATGAAAAACTGTTTTTT.

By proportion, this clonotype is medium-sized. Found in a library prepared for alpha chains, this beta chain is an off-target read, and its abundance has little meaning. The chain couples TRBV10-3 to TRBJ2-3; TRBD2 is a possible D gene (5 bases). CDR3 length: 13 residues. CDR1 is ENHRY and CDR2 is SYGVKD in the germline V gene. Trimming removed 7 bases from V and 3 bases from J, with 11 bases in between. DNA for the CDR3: TGTGCCATCATGTATCCGGGAACAGATACGCAGTATTTT. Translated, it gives CAIMYPGTDTQYF.

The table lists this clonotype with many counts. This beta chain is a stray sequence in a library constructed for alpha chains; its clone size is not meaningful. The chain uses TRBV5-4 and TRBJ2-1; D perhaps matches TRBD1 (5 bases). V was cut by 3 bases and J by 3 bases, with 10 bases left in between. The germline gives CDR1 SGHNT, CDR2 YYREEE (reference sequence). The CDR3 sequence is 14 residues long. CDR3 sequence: CASSYSRDYNEQFF. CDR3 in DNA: TGTGCCAGCAGCTATTCCAGGGACTACAATGAGCAGTTCTTC.

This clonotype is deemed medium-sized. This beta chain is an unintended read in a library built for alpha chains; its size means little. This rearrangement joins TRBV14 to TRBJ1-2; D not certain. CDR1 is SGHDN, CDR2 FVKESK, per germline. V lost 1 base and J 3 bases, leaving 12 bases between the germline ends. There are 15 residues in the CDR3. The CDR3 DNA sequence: TGTGCCAGCAGCCAAGTGGATTCTTTCTACTATGGCTACACCTTC. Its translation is CASSQVDSFYYGYTF. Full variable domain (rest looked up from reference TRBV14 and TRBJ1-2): EAGVTQFPSHSVIEKGQTVTLRCDPISGHDNLYWYRRVMGKEIKFLLHFVKESKQDESGMPNNRFLAERTGGTYSTLKVQPAELEDSGVYFCASSQVDSFYYGYTFGSGTRLTVV.

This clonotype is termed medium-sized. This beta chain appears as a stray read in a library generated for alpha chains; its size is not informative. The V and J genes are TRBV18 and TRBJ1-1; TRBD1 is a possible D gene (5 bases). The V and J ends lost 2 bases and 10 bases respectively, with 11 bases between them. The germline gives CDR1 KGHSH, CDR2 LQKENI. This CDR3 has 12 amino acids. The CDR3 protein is CASSPNRDGAFF. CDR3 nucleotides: TGTGCCAGCTCACCAAACCGGGACGGAGCTTTCTTT.

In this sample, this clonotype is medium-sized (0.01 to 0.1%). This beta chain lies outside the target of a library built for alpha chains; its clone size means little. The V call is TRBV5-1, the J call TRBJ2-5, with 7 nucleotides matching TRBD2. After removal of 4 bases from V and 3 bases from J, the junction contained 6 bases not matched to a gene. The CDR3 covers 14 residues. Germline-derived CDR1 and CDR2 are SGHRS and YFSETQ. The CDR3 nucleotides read TGCGCCAGCAGCGGGTCCGGGACTAAAGAGACCCAGTACTTC. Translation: CASSGSGTKETQYF.

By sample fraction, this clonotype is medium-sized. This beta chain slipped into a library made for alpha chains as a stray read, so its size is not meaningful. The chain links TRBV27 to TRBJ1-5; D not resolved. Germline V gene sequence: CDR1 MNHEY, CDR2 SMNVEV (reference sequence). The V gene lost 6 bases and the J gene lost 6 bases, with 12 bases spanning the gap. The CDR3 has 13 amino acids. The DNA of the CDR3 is TGTGCCAGCAGATCGGGTGGCGGTCAGCCCCAGCATTTT. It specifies CASRSGGGQPQHF.

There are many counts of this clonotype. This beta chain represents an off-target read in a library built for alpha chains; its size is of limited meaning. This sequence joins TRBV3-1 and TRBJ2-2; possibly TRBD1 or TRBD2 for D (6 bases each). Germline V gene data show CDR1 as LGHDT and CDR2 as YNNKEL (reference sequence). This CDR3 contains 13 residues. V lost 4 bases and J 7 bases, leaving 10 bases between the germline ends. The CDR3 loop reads CASSLGGSGELFF. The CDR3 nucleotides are TGTGCCAGCAGCCTAGGGGGGAGCGGGGAGCTGTTTTTT.

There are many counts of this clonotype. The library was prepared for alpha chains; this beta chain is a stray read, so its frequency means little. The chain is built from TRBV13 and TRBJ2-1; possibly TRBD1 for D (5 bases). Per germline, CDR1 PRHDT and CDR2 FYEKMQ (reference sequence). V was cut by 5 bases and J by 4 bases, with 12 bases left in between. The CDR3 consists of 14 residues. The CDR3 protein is CASSTHTGYNEQFF. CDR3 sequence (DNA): TGTGCCAGCAGCACTCATACAGGTTACAATGAGCAGTTCTTC.

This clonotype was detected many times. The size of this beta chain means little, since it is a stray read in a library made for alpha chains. The CDR3 region has the DNA TGTGCCTGGAGTGATGTGGGCTACGAGCAGTACTTC. The encoded protein is CAWSDVGYEQYF. The J gene is TRBJ2-7, the V gene TRBV30; the D is unclear. Germline CDR1 GTSNPN, CDR2 SVGIG (reference sequence). V was shortened by 1 base and J by 3 bases, with 7 bases between the two germline ends. The CDR3 contains 12 residues.

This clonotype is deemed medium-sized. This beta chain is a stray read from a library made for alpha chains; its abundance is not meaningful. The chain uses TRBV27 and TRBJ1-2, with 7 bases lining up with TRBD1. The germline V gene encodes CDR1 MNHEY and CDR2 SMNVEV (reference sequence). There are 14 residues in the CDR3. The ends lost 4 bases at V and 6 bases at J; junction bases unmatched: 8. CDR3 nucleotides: TGTGCCAGCAGTTCGACAGGGTTAGTCGATGGCTACACCTTC. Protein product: CASSSTGLVDGYTF.

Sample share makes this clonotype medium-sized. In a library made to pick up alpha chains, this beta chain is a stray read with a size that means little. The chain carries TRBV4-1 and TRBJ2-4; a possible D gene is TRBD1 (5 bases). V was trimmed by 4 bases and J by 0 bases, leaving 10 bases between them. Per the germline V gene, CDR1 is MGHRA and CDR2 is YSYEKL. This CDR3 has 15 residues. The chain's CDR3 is CASSLTELAKNIQYF. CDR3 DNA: TGCGCCAGCAGCCTGACAGAGCTAGCCAAAAACATTCAGTACTTC.